These 29 T cell receptor beta chains share one sample of origin, sequenced in a study of T cells in Graves' hyperthyroidism and ophthalmopathy. Amplification of TCR beta CDR3 regions was performed using RNA transcripts as template. RT-PCR in the first round (using the HTBI primer set) targeted the TCR CDR3. TCRdb reprocessed the multiplex PCR reads with MiXCR, giving one entry per CDR3 protein. The table has hundreds of thousands of distinct CDR3 sequences, roughly 15% seen once. The sample comprised blood. The receptors stem from a middle-aged woman with Graves' ophthalmopathy.

This clonotype was seen repeatedly, ten times or more. The V call is TRBV12-3 or TRBV12-4, the J call TRBJ1-5; 9 nucleotides align to TRBD1. The CDR3 covers 14 residues. The ends lost 5 bases at V and 4 bases at J; junction bases unmatched: 3. The CDR3 loop reads CASSQTGGNQPQHF. The DNA for the CDR3 is TGTGCCAGCAGTCAGACAGGGGGTAATCAGCCCCAGCATTTT.

In this sample, this clonotype turned up many times. The V gene is TRBV28, the J gene TRBJ2-7, with 8 bases that match TRBD2. The CDR3 runs to 18 residues. Germline lookup yields CDR1 MDHEN and CDR2 SYDVKM. V was clipped by 5 bases and J by 3 bases; unmatched bases: 18. CDR3 sequence (DNA): TGTGCCAGCAGTCCCAATTTCGGACCTATAGCGGGACGCTACGAGCAGTACTTC. This translates into CASSPNFGPIAGRYEQYF.

This clonotype was detected many times. CDR3 coding DNA: TGTGCCAGCAGTTTTATGGAGGGGAGCAATCAGCCCCAGCATTTT. As protein: CASSFMEGSNQPQHF. V usage is TRBV28 and J usage is TRBJ1-5; tentatively, D is TRBD1 (5 bases). The germline CDR1 and CDR2 sequences are MDHEN and SYDVKM. Deletions cut 3 bases from V and 1 base from J, with 10 bases between. The CDR3 extends over 15 amino acids.

At least ten counts were recorded for this clonotype. The gene calls are TRBV6-5 and TRBJ1-5; 7 bases map to TRBD1. This CDR3 spans 15 amino acids. Germline lookup yields CDR1 MNHEY and CDR2 SVGAGI. V trimming: 2 bases; J trimming: 5 bases; junction bases outside the gene matches: 6. Written as DNA, the CDR3 is TGTGCCAGCAGTTACACGACAGGGCCAGATCAGCCCCAGCATTTT. Residues: CASSYTTGPDQPQHF.

In its sample, this clonotype was seen many times. The chain combines TRBV6-5 with TRBJ2-7; D unclear. The germline CDR1 and CDR2 sequences are MNHEY and SVGAGI. The CDR3 consists of 13 residues. With 4 bases removed from V and 2 bases from J, the gap between germline ends came to 9 bases. The CDR3 loop reads CASSSDKTYEQYF. The CDR3 DNA reads as TGTGCCAGCAGTTCCGACAAAACCTACGAGCAGTACTTC.

This CDR3 reads CASIRLAGAYEQYF. In nucleotides, the CDR3 is TGTGCCAGCATTAGACTAGCGGGGGCCTACGAGCAGTACTTC. J is TRBJ2-7 and V is TRBV12-3 or TRBV12-4; TRBD2 aligns across 12 bases. The CDR3 loop spans 14 amino acids. The V gene end was trimmed by 7 bases and the J gene end by 2 bases; junction bases not matched to a gene: 3.

In its sample, this clonotype was seen many times. This chain joins TRBV6-2 or TRBV6-3 and TRBJ1-1, with 7 bases aligning to TRBD1. J was trimmed by 0 bases and V by 4 bases; bases with no gene match: 5. The CDR3 consists of 15 residues. Looked up from germline, CDR1 is MNHEY and CDR2 is SVGEGT. As DNA, the CDR3 is TGTGCCAGCAGTTTAGGGGGCAGCATGAACACTGAAGCTTTCTTT. As protein: CASSLGGSMNTEAFF.

The chain couples TRBV3-1 to TRBJ1-1, with D tentatively TRBD1 (6 bases). The CDR3 is 13 amino acids. Trimming cost V 1 base and J 11 bases, with 14 bases left between them. Germline CDR1 is LGHDT and CDR2 is YNNKEL (reference sequence). In DNA, the CDR3 is TGTGCCAGCAGCCAAGGGAGGGGGGGAAAGGCTTTCTTT. The encoded protein is CASSQGRGGKAFF.

This clonotype was detected many times. The chain recombines TRBV7-8 with TRBJ2-7, with no clear D. CDR1 SGHVS and CDR2 FQNEAQ come from the germline V gene. Trimming removed 5 bases from V and 3 bases from J, with 14 bases in between. The CDR3 contains 14 residues. As DNA, the CDR3 is TGTGCCAGCAGCCCCACTAAGGGCGGCTACGAGCAGTACTTC. Encoded protein: CASSPTKGGYEQYF.

Many counts were recorded for this clonotype. The chain links TRBV12-3 or TRBV12-4 to TRBJ1-2, with TRBD1 as a possible D gene (5 bases). The CDR3 length is 16 residues. V was shortened by 3 bases and J by 4 bases, with 18 bases between the two germline ends. The CDR3 DNA reads as TGTGCCAGCAGTTTCGGGATTCAGGGCCCTCTCTATGGCTACACCTTC. Translating gives CASSFGIQGPLYGYTF.

The table lists this clonotype with many counts. The V and J genes are TRBV11-3 and TRBJ1-5, with D tentatively TRBD1 (6 bases). Germline CDR1 reads SGHNT; CDR2 reads YENEEA. The V and J ends lost 2 bases and 4 bases respectively, with 12 bases between them. The CDR3 is 15 amino acids. DNA for the CDR3: TGTGCCAGCAGCTTATTAGGCAGGGGTAATCAGCCCCAGCATTTT. Translated, it gives CASSLLGRGNQPQHF.

This clonotype was observed many times. The gene calls are TRBV28 and TRBJ2-7, with 8 positions matching TRBD1. CDR1 is MDHEN and CDR2 is SYDVKM in the germline V gene. The CDR3 extends over 12 amino acids. V gave up 7 bases and J gave up 4 bases; unmatched junction bases: 3. The CDR3 nucleotides read TGTGCCAGCACAGGGGGCGCATACGAGCAGTACTTC. This encodes CASTGGAYEQYF.

This clonotype occurred many times. The V call is TRBV4-2, the J call TRBJ1-5; TRBD1 agrees at 7 bases. The CDR3 has 16 amino acids. Germline CDR1 LGHNA, CDR2 YNFKEQ. V trimming: 0 bases; J trimming: 0 bases; junction bases outside the gene matches: 2. CDR3 region: CASSQETGSSNQPQHF. CDR3 DNA sequence: TGTGCCAGCAGCCAAGAGACAGGGAGTAGCAATCAGCCCCAGCATTTT.

This clonotype has only a few counts. The chain carries TRBV19 and TRBJ2-4; TRBD1 aligns across 9 bases. This CDR3 contains 22 residues. The V and J ends lost 1 base and 0 bases, in that order; junction bases with no gene match: 19. CDR1 and CDR2 (germline): LNHDA, SQIVND (reference sequence). CDR3 sequence (DNA): TGTGCCAGTAGTATAGGGGACAGGGTGATCACGCTAGCGGTTGGAGCCAAAAACATTCAGTACTTC. Protein product: CASSIGDRVITLAVGAKNIQYF.

The sample holds a few counts of this clonotype. The rearrangement links TRBV7-3 to TRBJ2-2; 9 positions agree with TRBD2. V lost 0 bases and J lost 3; bases outside the gene matches: 5. CDR3 length: 17 residues. The V gene's germline CDR1 is SGHTA and CDR2 FQGTGA. The CDR3 is CASSLTPAGGDTGELFF. CDR3 nucleotides: TGTGCCAGCAGCTTAACCCCAGCGGGAGGAGACACCGGGGAGCTGTTTTTT. Based on the CDR3 plus reference TRBV7-3 and TRBJ2-2, the full variable domain is GAGVSQTPSNKVTEKGKYVELRCDPISGHTALYWYRQSLGQGPEFLIYFQGTGAADDSGLPNDRFFAVRPEGSVSTLKIQRTERGDSAVYLCASSLTPAGGDTGELFFGEGSRLTVL.

CDR3 protein: CASSYSPSGGPFTGELFF. The DNA for the CDR3 is TGTGCCAGCAGTTACTCACCTAGCGGGGGGCCGTTCACCGGGGAGCTGTTTTTT. The rearrangement joins TRBV6-2 or TRBV6-3 to TRBJ2-2, with 11 nucleotides matching TRBD2. The V and J ends lost 0 bases and 4 bases, in that order; junction bases with no gene match: 7. The CDR3 extends over 18 amino acids. The germline CDR1 and CDR2 sequences are MNHEY and SVGEGT.

This clonotype was seen many times. The chain joins TRBV6-1 to TRBJ1-1; D possibly corresponds to TRBD1 (5 bases). Between the trimmed V and J ends, which lost 4 bases and 5 bases, there was a span of 11 bases. Germline V lookup: CDR1 MNHNS, CDR2 SASEGT. The CDR3 has 13 amino acids. The CDR3 here is CASSVRGGTEAFF. The CDR3 nucleotides are TGTGCCAGCAGTGTTCGGGGGGGGACTGAAGCTTTCTTT.

This clonotype showed up many times. The gene calls are TRBV30 and TRBJ1-1; TRBD1 might be the D (5 bases). V lost 5 bases and J lost 0, with 10 bases in between. Germline V lookup: CDR1 GTSNPN, CDR2 SVGIG (reference sequence). The CDR3 consists of 13 residues. CDR3 region: CAWDEGVNTEAFF. The CDR3 DNA sequence: TGTGCCTGGGATGAAGGGGTGAACACTGAAGCTTTCTTT.

This clonotype was found many times. The chain combines TRBV12-3 or TRBV12-4 with TRBJ2-5; tentatively, D is TRBD1 (6 bases). The CDR3 covers 15 residues. Trimming removed 5 bases at V and 2 bases at J, with 15 bases between. The CDR3 protein is CASSPTRQEQETQYF. The CDR3 nucleotides are TGTGCCAGCAGTCCAACCCGACAGGAACAAGAGACCCAGTACTTC.

The chain links TRBV5-5 to TRBJ2-7; D possibly uses TRBD1 or TRBD2 (5 bases each). CDR1 is SGHKS and CDR2 is YYEKEE in the germline V gene (reference sequence). CDR3 length equals 14 residues. Trimming shortened V by 0 bases and J by 6 bases, and 13 bases separated the two germline ends. The chain's CDR3 is CASSLGGVEGEQYF. The CDR3 DNA reads TGTGCCAGCAGCTTGGGAGGGGTAGAGGGCGAGCAGTACTTC.

This clonotype came up many times. The rearrangement links TRBV20-1 to TRBJ2-5; 14 nucleotides align to TRBD2. CDR3 length equals 16 residues. The V segment lost 1 base and the J segment 5 bases; nucleotides outside the gene matches: 6. Germline V gene lookup returns CDR1 DFQATT and CDR2 SNEGSKA (reference sequence). The CDR3 is CSARVTSGRAWETQYF. The DNA of the CDR3 is TGCAGTGCTAGAGTGACTAGCGGGAGGGCCTGGGAGACCCAGTACTTC.

This clonotype was detected ten times or more. Here the CDR3 DNA reads TGTGCCAGCAGTCTGACAGGGAGAATAGAGACCCAGTACTTC. It translates to CASSLTGRIETQYF. This chain uses TRBV6-5 with TRBJ2-5; 7 nucleotides line up with TRBD1. V lost 5 bases and J lost 4; bases outside the gene matches: 7. The CDR3 has 14 residues. Per the germline V gene, CDR1 is MNHEY and CDR2 is SVGAGI.

This rearrangement joins TRBV27 to TRBJ2-7; 7 nucleotides line up with TRBD2. Losses at the gene ends were 6 bases for V and 1 base for J; bases not matched to a gene: 6. The CDR3 sequence is 14 residues long. Germline CDR1 MNHEY, CDR2 SMNVEV (reference sequence). The CDR3 sequence is CASSARGGSYEQYF. The CDR3 region has the DNA TGTGCCAGCAGCGCGAGGGGAGGGTCCTACGAGCAGTACTTC.

The chain joins TRBV27 to TRBJ1-6, with D possibly matching TRBD1 (5 bases). Germline V gives CDR1 MNHEY, CDR2 SMNVEV (reference sequence). The CDR3 has 16 amino acids. Trimming shortened V by 0 bases and J by 9 bases, and 15 bases separated the two germline ends. The CDR3 DNA sequence: TGTGCCAGCAGTTTATCTCCGGGGGTGAGCGGTTCACCCCTCCACTTT. Residues: CASSLSPGVSGSPLHF.

At least ten counts were recorded for this clonotype. This sequence joins TRBV7-2 and TRBJ1-2, with 7 bases aligning to TRBD1. Trimming took 5 bases from V and 4 from J; bases not matched to a gene: 7. The CDR3 has 14 residues. Germline CDR1 and CDR2: SGHTA and FQGNSA. The CDR3 is CASSTAGGPYGYTF. CDR3 in DNA: TGTGCCAGCAGCACAGCAGGGGGACCCTATGGCTACACCTTC.

This clonotype was counted many times. The gene calls are TRBV19 and TRBJ1-5, with a tentative D call TRBD1 (5 bases). CDR1 and CDR2 from the germline V gene are LNHDA and SQIVND (reference sequence). CDR3 size: 14 residues. The germline V and J ends were trimmed by 6 bases and 5 bases, with 14 bases remaining between them. The DNA of the CDR3 is TGTGCCAGTAGCCGGGGGACCGAGGATCAGCCCCAGCATTTT. Protein product: CASSRGTEDQPQHF.

At least ten counts were recorded for this clonotype. This chain joins TRBV29-1 and TRBJ2-5, with TRBD2 identical over 9 bases. Germline values: CDR1 SQVTM, CDR2 ANQGSEA. CDR3 size: 15 residues. Here the CDR3 reads CNPRGASGKQETQYF. The CDR3 DNA follows: TGCAACCCTAGGGGGGCTAGCGGGAAACAAGAGACCCAGTACTTC.

This clonotype was seen ten or more times. The gene calls are TRBV19 and TRBJ1-1; TRBD1 matches at 10 bases. Per germline, CDR1 LNHDA and CDR2 SQIVND (reference sequence). This CDR3 region has 17 residues. V dropped 0 bases and J dropped 0; count of bases not matched to a gene: 4. The CDR3 bases are TGTGCCAGTAGTATAGACGCGGGACAGGGGATGAACACTGAAGCTTTCTTT. Its translation: CASSIDAGQGMNTEAFF.

This clonotype has at least ten counts. The rearrangement links TRBV28 to TRBJ2-5, with D possibly called TRBD1 or TRBD2 (6 bases each). In germline, CDR1 is MDHEN, CDR2 SYDVKM. V was pared by 2 bases and J by 5 bases, with 18 bases between. The CDR3 is 16 residues long. The CDR3 DNA reads TGTGCCAGCAGTTTAGCCGATCAGGGGACTGGGGAGACCCAGTACTTC. This codes for CASSLADQGTGETQYF.